The 25 T cell receptor beta chains in this list originate from one sample, sequenced in a study of beta chain features in type 1 diabetes. General study findings and limits: Shorter TCRB CDR3s, moderately but significantly so, marked every one of the four CD4+ subsets in Type 1 diabetes patients.

The investigators reverse transcribed all of the isolated RNA, so they sequenced expressed TCRB transcripts. This table comes from immunoSEQ multiplex PCR, and its TCRdb copy is limited to in-frame clones, with some not included. The sample has roughly 340,000 clones, about 13% seen once. No antigen is known for these receptors. Sequencing was performed on naive CD4+ T cells from blood. The receptors were gathered from a woman in her late teens or twenties with type 1 diabetes.

The chain recombines TRBV27 with TRBJ2-4, with D hard to call. The germline V gene has CDR1 MNHEY and CDR2 SMNVEV (reference sequence). The V end was cut by 0 bases, the J end by 5 bases, with 5 bases between. This CDR3 is 13 amino acids long. The CDR3 sequence: CASSLSAQNIQYF. The CDR3 bases are TGTGCCAGCAGTTTATCGGCACAAAACATTCAGTACTTC.

About this clone itself: This same CDR3 is encoded by further DNA sequences in the sample. V usage is TRBV7-2 and J usage is TRBJ1-2; no firm D call. The CDR3 runs to 12 residues. From germline, CDR1 is SGHTA and CDR2 FQGNSA. The V end was cut by 5 bases, the J end by 2 bases, with 6 bases between. This chain's CDR3 is CASSLLNYGYTF. CDR3 nucleotides: TGTGCCAGCAGCCTACTAAACTATGGCTACACCTTC.

Points on this clone: Likely a read error: the CDR3 ends without its conserved phenylalanine or tryptophan. Because the CDR3's place on the DNA is in doubt, the DNA is left out and the CDR3 is given as listed by TCRdb. The chain carries TRBV7-4 and TRBJ2-7; the DNA was not compared with TRBD1, the D call given in the table. Per the germline V gene, CDR1 is SGHVT and CDR2 is SQSDAQ. The CDR3 has 12 amino acids, counting both end residues. Here the CDR3 reads CASSFDQTGTAS.

This clone has only a few counts. The chain's CDR3 is CASSYPTGSTETQYF. Here the CDR3 DNA reads TGTGCCAGCAGTTACCCAACGGGATCTACAGAGACCCAGTACTTC. J is TRBJ2-5 and V is TRBV6-6, with TRBD2 as a possible D gene (5 bases). This CDR3 region has 15 residues. V gave up 2 bases and J gave up 4 bases, with 14 bases separating them. Looked up from germline, CDR1 is MNHNY and CDR2 is SVGAGI (reference sequence).

This clone occurred a few times. The rearrangement joins TRBV11-2 to TRBJ1-5; D perhaps matches TRBD1 (5 bases). This CDR3 contains 14 residues. V was cut by 5 bases and J by 1 base, with 9 bases left in between. The germline V gene encodes CDR1 SGHAT and CDR2 FQNNGV. CDR3 sequence (DNA): TGTGCCAGCAGCCAGGGTTGGAGCAATCAGCCCCAGCATTTT. It codes for CASSQGWSNQPQHF.

There are a few counts of this clone. This chain uses TRBV6-6 with TRBJ1-5; 8 bases fit TRBD1. The germline V gene has CDR1 MNHNY and CDR2 SVGAGI (reference sequence). The CDR3 loop spans 16 amino acids. V was pared by 4 bases and J by 6 bases, with 11 bases of the junction left unmatched. The CDR3 DNA is TGTGCCAGCAGTTTCACTCAGGGGGCGTACGTTCAGCCCCAGCATTTT. This codes for CASSFTQGAYVQPQHF.

The V gene is TRBV5-4, the J gene TRBJ2-1; TRBD1 agrees at 9 bases. The CDR3 covers 15 residues. V shed 2 bases, J shed 7 bases, and the junction held 7 bases outside the gene matches. Germline CDR1 and CDR2: SGHNT and YYREEE (reference sequence). For the CDR3, the DNA is TGTGCCAGCAGCTTATGGGACAGGGATGCGAATGAGCAGTTCTTC. Translating gives CASSLWDRDANEQFF.

This chain joins TRBV5-4 and TRBJ1-1; D not certain. Trimming left V 2 bases short and J 1 base short, with 12 bases between. The CDR3 is 15 residues long. Germline V gene sequence: CDR1 SGHNT, CDR2 YYREEE (reference sequence). CDR3 loop: CASSFGIRGNTEAFF. The CDR3 nucleotides read TGTGCCAGCAGCTTCGGGATTCGGGGGAACACTGAAGCTTTCTTT.

This clone was seen only a few times. The rearrangement uses TRBV11-2 and TRBJ2-3; 7 nucleotides line up with TRBD1. The CDR3 consists of 16 residues. Germline trimming cut 1 base from V and 2 bases from J; bases unmatched to any gene: 6. In germline, CDR1 is SGHAT, CDR2 FQNNGV. The DNA for the CDR3 is TGTGCCAGCAGCTTAGGGGGACAGAGGAACACAGATACGCAGTATTTT. It yields the protein CASSLGGQRNTDTQYF. The full variable domain, in which reference TRBV11-2 and TRBJ2-3 provide the parts outside the CDR3, is EAGVAQSPRYKIIEKRQSVAFWCNPISGHATLYWYQQILGQGPKLLIQFQNNGVVDDSQLPKDRFSAERLKGVDSTLKIQPAKLEDSAVYLCASSLGGQRNTDTQYFGPGTRLTVL.

This clone came up a few times. The chain combines TRBV5-1 with TRBJ2-1, with D perhaps TRBD1 (6 bases). The CDR3 has 12 amino acids. CDR1 SGHRS and CDR2 YFSETQ come from the germline V gene. Between the trimmed V and J ends, which lost 0 bases and 10 bases, there was a span of 8 bases. The CDR3 sequence: CASSLGQAEQFF. As DNA, the CDR3 is TGCGCCAGCAGCTTGGGACAGGCCGAGCAGTTCTTC.

This clone turned up a few times. This chain joins TRBV18 and TRBJ2-1; the D gene is possibly TRBD2 (5 bases). The CDR3 extends over 13 amino acids. V lost 4 bases, J lost 7 bases, and 11 bases lay in between. Germline assignment: CDR1 KGHSH and CDR2 LQKENI. This CDR3 reads CASSRGIGNEQFF. The CDR3 bases are TGTGCCAGCTCACGAGGGATCGGGAATGAGCAGTTCTTC.

This clone was observed a few times. V gene TRBV11-2 combines with J gene TRBJ2-7; tentative D call: TRBD2 (7 bases). V was shortened by 5 bases and J by 0 bases, with 14 bases between the two germline ends. Germline assignment: CDR1 SGHAT and CDR2 FQNNGV. The CDR3 runs to 15 residues. CDR3: CASSLREGGSYEQYF. CDR3 sequence (DNA): TGTGCCAGCAGCCTAAGGGAGGGGGGCTCCTACGAGCAGTACTTC.

This clone was observed a handful of times. The chain is built from TRBV2 and TRBJ2-1, with D maybe TRBD2 (5 bases). V lost 3 bases, J lost 9 bases, and 15 bases lay in between. CDR1 SNHLY and CDR2 FYNNEI come from the germline V gene. The CDR3 is made up of 14 amino acids. The CDR3 here is CASSDGLAHGEQFF. CDR3 coding DNA: TGTGCCAGCAGTGATGGGCTAGCTCATGGTGAGCAGTTCTTC.

This clone was counted a few times. The chain has TRBV7-2 and TRBJ2-2; 7 bases are a match to TRBD1. Unmatched junction bases numbered 2, after V lost 2 bases and J lost 5 bases. The CDR3 runs 14 residues. CDR1 is SGHTA, CDR2 FQGNSA, per germline. The CDR3 nucleotides are TGTGCCAGCAGCTTAATACAGGGGACCGGGGAGCTGTTTTTT. Protein product: CASSLIQGTGELFF.

This rearrangement joins TRBV28 to TRBJ1-2; the D is unclear. The length of the CDR3 is 12 residues. V was clipped by 4 bases and J by 2 bases, with 5 bases between them. Germline CDR1 is MDHEN and CDR2 is SYDVKM. CDR3 sequence reads: CASSWQNYGYTF. The CDR3 DNA reads TGTGCCAGCAGTTGGCAGAACTATGGCTACACCTTC.

The J gene is TRBJ1-1, the V gene TRBV11-2; D uncertain. The CDR3 loop spans 11 amino acids. In germline, CDR1 is SGHAT, CDR2 FQNNGV. Between the trimmed V and J ends, which lost 2 bases and 11 bases, there was a span of 9 bases. The CDR3 reads CASSLMTRAFF. The DNA for the CDR3 is TGTGCCAGCAGCTTAATGACCAGGGCTTTCTTT.

This clone has more than one count but fewer than ten. CDR3 coding DNA: TGCGCCAGCAGCTTGACAGGGCCCAACACTGAAGCTTTCTTT. It specifies CASSLTGPNTEAFF. The chain has TRBV5-1 and TRBJ1-1; a possible D gene is TRBD1 (6 bases). Germline V gene data show CDR1 as SGHRS and CDR2 as YFSETQ. V was shortened by 1 base and J by 2 bases, with 9 bases between the two germline ends. This CDR3 contains 14 residues.

There are a few counts of this clone. This chain uses TRBV30 with TRBJ2-1; 8 positions match TRBD2. Germline-derived CDR1 and CDR2 are GTSNPN and SVGIG (reference sequence). V gave up 3 bases and J gave up 3 bases; unmatched junction bases: 10. CDR3 length equals 16 residues. CDR3 loop: CAWRGTSGSFYNEQFF. CDR3 in DNA: TGTGCCTGGAGAGGGACGAGCGGGAGTTTCTACAATGAGCAGTTCTTC.

The gene calls are TRBV27 and TRBJ1-2; D might be TRBD1 (6 bases). The CDR3 is 16 residues long. Germline CDR1 and CDR2: MNHEY and SMNVEV (reference sequence). V shed 2 bases and J shed 7 bases, with 20 bases lying between them. The CDR3, as DNA: TGTGCCAGCAGTTTAACTCGGGGGCGGGGGGGAGGTGGCTACACCTTC. Protein sequence: CASSLTRGRGGGGYTF.

The V and J genes are TRBV19 and TRBJ1-5; TRBD1 matches 8 bases. V trimming: 5 bases; J trimming: 2 bases; junction bases outside the gene matches: 2. CDR3 size: 14 residues. The germline V gene has CDR1 LNHDA and CDR2 SQIVND (reference sequence). The CDR3 reads CASSPGQGNQPQHF. CDR3 coding DNA: TGTGCCAGTAGTCCGGGACAGGGCAATCAGCCCCAGCATTTT.

The J gene is TRBJ2-3, the V gene TRBV15; 8 positions agree with TRBD2. Germline lookup yields CDR1 LNHNV and CDR2 YYDKDF (reference sequence). J gave up 4 bases and V 1 base, and 7 bases lay outside the gene matches. The CDR3 totals 16 residues. The CDR3 sequence: CATSRVTGGPPDTQYF. CDR3 sequence (DNA): TGTGCCACCAGCAGAGTAACGGGAGGGCCCCCAGATACGCAGTATTTT.

The chain carries TRBV6-5 and TRBJ2-7, with D maybe TRBD1 (7 bases). The CDR3 runs to 13 residues. Deletions cut 8 bases from V and 3 bases from J, with 14 bases between. Germline V gene sequence: CDR1 MNHEY, CDR2 SVGAGI. The CDR3 sequence: CASRGTAGYEQYV. The CDR3, as DNA: TGTGCCAGCCGGGGGACAGCGGGCTACGAGCAGTACGTC.

This clone has a handful of counts. The genes are TRBV20-1 and TRBJ2-1, with TRBD1 as a possible D gene (5 bases). The CDR3 runs 11 residues. V was trimmed by 5 bases and J by 8 bases, leaving 10 bases between them. Germline CDR1 and CDR2: DFQATT and SNEGSKA (reference sequence). The CDR3 region is CSAALGDEQFF. The CDR3 nucleotides read TGCAGTGCTGCCCTAGGGGATGAGCAGTTCTTC.

This clone was seen only a few times. The chain combines TRBV7-2 with TRBJ2-1; maybe TRBD2 (6 bases). Trimming pared 2 bases from V and 6 bases from J, leaving 23 bases between. The CDR3 is made up of 18 amino acids. Germline-derived CDR1 and CDR2 are SGHTA and FQGNSA. CDR3 DNA sequence: TGTGCCAGCAGCTTACAGTCGACGGGAGTCGAAAGGGGCAATGAGCAGTTCTTC. The encoded protein is CASSLQSTGVERGNEQFF.

Only a few counts were recorded for this clone. The rearrangement links TRBV11-2 to TRBJ1-1; TRBD1 matches at 11 bases. Germline loops: CDR1 SGHAT, CDR2 FQNNGV. This CDR3 is 14 amino acids long. The J segment lost 5 bases and the V segment lost 8 bases, leaving 7 bases of the junction unmatched. The CDR3 reads CASRRGTGGTEAFF. The CDR3 coding sequence is TGTGCCAGCCGACGCGGGACAGGGGGTACTGAAGCTTTCTTT.